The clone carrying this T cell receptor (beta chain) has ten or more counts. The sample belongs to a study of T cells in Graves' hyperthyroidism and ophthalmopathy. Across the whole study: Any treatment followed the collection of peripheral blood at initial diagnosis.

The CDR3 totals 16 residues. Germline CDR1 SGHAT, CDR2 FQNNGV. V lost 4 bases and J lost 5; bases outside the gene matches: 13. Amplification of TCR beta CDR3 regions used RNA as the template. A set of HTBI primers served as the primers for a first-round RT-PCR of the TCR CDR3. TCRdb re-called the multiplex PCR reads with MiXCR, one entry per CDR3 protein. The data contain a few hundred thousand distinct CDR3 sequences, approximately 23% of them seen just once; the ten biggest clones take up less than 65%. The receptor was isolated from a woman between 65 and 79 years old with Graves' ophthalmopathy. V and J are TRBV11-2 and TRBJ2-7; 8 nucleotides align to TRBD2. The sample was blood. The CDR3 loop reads CASSSLRKREFHEQYF. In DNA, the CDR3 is TGTGCCAGCAGCTCCCTAAGGAAGCGGGAGTTCCACGAGCAGTACTTC.